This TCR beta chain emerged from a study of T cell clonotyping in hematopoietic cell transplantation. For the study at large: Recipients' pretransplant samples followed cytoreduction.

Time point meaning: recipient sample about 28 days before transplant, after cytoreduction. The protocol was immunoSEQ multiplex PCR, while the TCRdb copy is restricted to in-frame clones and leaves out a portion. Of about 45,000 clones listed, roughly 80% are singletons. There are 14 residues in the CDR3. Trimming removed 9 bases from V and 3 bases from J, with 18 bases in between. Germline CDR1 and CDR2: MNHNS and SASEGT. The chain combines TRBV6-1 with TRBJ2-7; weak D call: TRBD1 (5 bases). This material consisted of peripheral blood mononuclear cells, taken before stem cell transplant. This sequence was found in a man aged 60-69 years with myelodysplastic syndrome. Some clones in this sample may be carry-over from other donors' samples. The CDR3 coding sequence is TGTGCCAGTCCTAAAACAGGCGACCTCTACGAGCAGTACTTC. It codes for CASPKTGDLYEQYF.